This T cell receptor (beta chain) was obtained from a study of T-cell memory formation after mild COVID-19. At least ten counts were recorded for this clonotype. TCRdb re-called the 5' RACE reads through MiXCR, storing one row per CDR3 protein. The repertoire has approximately 580,000 distinct CDR3 sequences, roughly 20% of them found once; the top ten carry 9.5% to 15%. CDR3 length: 20 amino acids. Trimming took 0 bases from V and 0 from J; bases not matched to a gene: 13. Germline V CDR1 and CDR2: DFQATT, SNEGSKA (reference sequence). This TCR was sampled from an adult woman who had mild COVID-19 (a few samples of this study predate the infection). Cell type and time point are not known. Input material: PBMCs or a T cell subset sorted from them (not recorded which). The chain has TRBV20-1 and TRBJ2-1; 11 positions match TRBD2. The chain's CDR3 is CSARDMWASGRLLSYNEQFF. CDR3 bases: TGCAGTGCTAGAGATATGTGGGCTAGCGGGAGGTTGCTCTCCTACAATGAGCAGTTCTTC.